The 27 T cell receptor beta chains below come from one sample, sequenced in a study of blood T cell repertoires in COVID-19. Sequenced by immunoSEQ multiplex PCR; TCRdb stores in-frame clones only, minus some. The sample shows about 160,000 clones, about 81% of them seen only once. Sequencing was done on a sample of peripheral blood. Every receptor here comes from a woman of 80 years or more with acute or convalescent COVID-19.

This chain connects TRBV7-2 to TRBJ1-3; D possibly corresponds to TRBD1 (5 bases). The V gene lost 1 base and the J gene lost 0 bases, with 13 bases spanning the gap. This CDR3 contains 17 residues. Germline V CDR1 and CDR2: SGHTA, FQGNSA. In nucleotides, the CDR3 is TGTGCCAGCAGCTTAGGCCCCCTCAGGGACTCTGGAAACACCATATATTTT. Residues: CASSLGPLRDSGNTIYF.

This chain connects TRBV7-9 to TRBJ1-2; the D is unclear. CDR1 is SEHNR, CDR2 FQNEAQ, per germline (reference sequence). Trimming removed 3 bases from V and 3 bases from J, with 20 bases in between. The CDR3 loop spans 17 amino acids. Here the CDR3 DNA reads TGTGCCAGCAGCTTTACTCCGACGGGGAGAGGTGACTATGGCTACACCTTC. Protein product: CASSFTPTGRGDYGYTF.

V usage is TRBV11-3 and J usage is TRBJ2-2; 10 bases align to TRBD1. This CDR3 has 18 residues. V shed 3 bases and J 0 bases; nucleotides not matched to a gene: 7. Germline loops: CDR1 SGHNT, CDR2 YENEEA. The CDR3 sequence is CASSFLPGTGANTGELFF. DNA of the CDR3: TGTGCCAGCAGCTTCCTGCCCGGGACAGGGGCGAACACCGGGGAGCTGTTTTTT.

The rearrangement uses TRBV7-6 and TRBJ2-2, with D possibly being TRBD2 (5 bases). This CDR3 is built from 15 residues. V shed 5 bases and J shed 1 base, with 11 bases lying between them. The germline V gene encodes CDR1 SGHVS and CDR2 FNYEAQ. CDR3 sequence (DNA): TGTGCCAGCAGCCCCCCCCGGGGGAACACCGGGGAGCTGTTTTTT. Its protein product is CASSPPRGNTGELFF.

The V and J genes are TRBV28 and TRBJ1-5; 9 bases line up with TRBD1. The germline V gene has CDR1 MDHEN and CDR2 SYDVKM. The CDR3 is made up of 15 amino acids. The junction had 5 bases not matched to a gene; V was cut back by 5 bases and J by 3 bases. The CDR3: CASSARQGDNQPQHF. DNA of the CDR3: TGTGCCAGCAGTGCCCGACAGGGGGACAATCAGCCCCAGCATTTT.

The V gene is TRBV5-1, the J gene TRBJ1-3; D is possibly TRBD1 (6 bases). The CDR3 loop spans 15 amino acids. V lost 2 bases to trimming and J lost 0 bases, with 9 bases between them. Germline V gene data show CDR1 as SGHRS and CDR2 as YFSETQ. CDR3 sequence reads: CASSFTTGSGNTIYF. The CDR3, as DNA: TGCGCCAGCAGCTTCACGACAGGCTCTGGAAACACCATATATTTT.

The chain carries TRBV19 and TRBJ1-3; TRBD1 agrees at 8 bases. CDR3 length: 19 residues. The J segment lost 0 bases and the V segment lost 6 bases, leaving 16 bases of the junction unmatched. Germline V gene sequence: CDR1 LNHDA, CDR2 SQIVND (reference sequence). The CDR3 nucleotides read TGTGCCAGTAGCGGACAGGGTTTTGCTTTCTCTCTCTCTGGAAACACCATATATTTT. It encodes CASSGQGFAFSLSGNTIYF. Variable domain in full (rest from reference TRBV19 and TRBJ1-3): DGGITQSPKYLFRKEGQNVTLSCEQNLNHDAMYWYRQDPGQGLRLIYYSQIVNDFQKGDIAEGYSVSREKKESFPLTVTSAQKNPTAFYLCASSGQGFAFSLSGNTIYFGEGSWLTVV.

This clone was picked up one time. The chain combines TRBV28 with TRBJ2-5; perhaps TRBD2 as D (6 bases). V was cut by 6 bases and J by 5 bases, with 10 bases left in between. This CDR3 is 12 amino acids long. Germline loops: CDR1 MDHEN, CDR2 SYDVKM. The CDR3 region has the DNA TGTGCCAGCAGAGAGGGGAGGGAGACCCAGTACTTC. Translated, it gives CASREGRETQYF.

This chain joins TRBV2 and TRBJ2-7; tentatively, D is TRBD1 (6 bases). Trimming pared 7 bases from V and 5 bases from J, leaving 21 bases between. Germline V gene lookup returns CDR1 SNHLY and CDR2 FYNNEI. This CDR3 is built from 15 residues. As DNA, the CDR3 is TGTGCCAGCACGCAACTTCTTCGGACAGCCGACGAGCAGTACTTC. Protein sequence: CASTQLLRTADEQYF.

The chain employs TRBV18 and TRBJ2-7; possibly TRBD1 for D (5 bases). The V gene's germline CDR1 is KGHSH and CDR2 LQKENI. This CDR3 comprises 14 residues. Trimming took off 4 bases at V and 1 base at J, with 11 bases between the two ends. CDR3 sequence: CASSLDSFSYEQYF. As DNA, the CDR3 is TGTGCCAGCTCACTAGACAGTTTTTCCTACGAGCAGTACTTC.

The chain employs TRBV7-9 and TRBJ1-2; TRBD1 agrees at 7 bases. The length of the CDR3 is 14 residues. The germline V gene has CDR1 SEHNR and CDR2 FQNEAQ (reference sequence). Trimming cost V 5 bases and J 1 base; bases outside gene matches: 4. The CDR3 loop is CASSRDSYNYGYTF. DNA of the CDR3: TGTGCCAGCAGCCGGGACAGTTATAACTATGGCTACACCTTC.

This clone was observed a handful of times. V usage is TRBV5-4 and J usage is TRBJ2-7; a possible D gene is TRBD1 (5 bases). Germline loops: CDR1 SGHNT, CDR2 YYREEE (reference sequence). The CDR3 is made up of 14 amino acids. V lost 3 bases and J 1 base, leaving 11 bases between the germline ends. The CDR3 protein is CASSSKQGSYEQYF. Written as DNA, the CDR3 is TGTGCCAGCAGCTCAAAGCAGGGTTCCTACGAGCAGTACTTC.

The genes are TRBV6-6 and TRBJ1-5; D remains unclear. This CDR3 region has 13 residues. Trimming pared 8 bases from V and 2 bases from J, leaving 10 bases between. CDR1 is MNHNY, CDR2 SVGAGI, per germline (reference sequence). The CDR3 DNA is TGTGCCAGCTCTGGCCTCCGCAATCAGCCCCAGCATTTT. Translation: CASSGLRNQPQHF.

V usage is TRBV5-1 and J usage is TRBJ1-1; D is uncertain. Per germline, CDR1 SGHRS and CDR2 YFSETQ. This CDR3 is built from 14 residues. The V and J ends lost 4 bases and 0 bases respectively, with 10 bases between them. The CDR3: CASSTTTVNTEAFF. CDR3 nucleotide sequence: TGCGCCAGCAGCACCACAACAGTGAACACTGAAGCTTTCTTT.

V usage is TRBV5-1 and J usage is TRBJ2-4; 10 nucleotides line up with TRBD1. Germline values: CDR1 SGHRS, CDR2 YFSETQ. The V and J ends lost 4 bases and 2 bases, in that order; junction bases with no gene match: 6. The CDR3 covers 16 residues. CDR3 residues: CASSKTGGLSKNIQYF. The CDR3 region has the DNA TGCGCCAGCAGCAAGACAGGGGGCTTGTCCAAAAACATTCAGTACTTC. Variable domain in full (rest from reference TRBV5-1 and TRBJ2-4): KAGVTQTPRYLIKTRGQQVTLSCSPISGHRSVSWYQQTPGQGLQFLFEYFSETQRNKGNFPGRFSGRQFSNSRSEMNVSTLELGDSALYLCASSKTGGLSKNIQYFGAGTRLSVL.

The chain's CDR3 is CASSLSEGHNEKLFF. The DNA of the CDR3 is TGTGCCAGCAGTTTATCTGAGGGCCATAATGAAAAACTGTTTTTT. V gene TRBV28 combines with J gene TRBJ1-4; D ambiguous. Germline-derived CDR1 and CDR2 are MDHEN and SYDVKM. V gave up 1 base and J gave up 4 bases, with 10 bases separating them. There are 15 residues in the CDR3.

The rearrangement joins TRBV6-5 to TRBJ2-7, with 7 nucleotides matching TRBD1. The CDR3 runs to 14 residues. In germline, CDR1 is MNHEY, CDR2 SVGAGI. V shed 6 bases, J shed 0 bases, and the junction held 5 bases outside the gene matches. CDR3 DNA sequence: TGTGCCAGCAGAACCCCAGGGGGCTCCTACGAGCAGTACTTC. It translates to CASRTPGGSYEQYF.

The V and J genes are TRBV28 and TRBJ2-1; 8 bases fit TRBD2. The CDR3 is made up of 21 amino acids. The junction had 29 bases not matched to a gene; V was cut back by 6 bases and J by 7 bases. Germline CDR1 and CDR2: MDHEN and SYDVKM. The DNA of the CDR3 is TGTGCCAGCAGCCTCTCCCCACAGGTGCGCCTTAACGGGAGGGCGGGTAATGAGCAGTTCTTC. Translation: CASSLSPQVRLNGRAGNEQFF.

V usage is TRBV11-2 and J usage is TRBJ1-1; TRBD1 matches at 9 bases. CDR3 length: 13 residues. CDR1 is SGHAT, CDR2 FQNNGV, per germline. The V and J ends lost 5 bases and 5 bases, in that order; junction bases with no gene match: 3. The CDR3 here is CASSLDRGTEAFF. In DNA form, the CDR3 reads TGTGCCAGCAGCCTCGACAGGGGGACTGAAGCTTTCTTT.

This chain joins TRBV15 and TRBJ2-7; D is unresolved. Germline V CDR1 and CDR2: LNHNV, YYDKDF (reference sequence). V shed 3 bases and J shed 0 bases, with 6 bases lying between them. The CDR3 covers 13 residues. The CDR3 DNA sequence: TGTGCCACCAGCAGCCCCAGCTCCTACGAGCAGTACTTC. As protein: CATSSPSSYEQYF.

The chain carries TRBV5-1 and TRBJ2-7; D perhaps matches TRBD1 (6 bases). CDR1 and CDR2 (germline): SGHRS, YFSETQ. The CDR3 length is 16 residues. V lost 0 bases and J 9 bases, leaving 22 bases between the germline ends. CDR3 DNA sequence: TGCGCCAGCAGCTTGGGGCAGGGGACGTCAGCCTTAGGGCAGTACTTC. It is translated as CASSLGQGTSALGQYF.

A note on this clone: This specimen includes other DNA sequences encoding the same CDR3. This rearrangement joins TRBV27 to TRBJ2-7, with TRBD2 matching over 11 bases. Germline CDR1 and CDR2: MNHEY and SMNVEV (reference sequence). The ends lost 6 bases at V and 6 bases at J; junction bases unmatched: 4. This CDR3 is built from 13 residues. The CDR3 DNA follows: TGTGCCAGCAGGGGGACTAGCGGAGGCGAGCAGTACTTC. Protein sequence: CASRGTSGGEQYF.

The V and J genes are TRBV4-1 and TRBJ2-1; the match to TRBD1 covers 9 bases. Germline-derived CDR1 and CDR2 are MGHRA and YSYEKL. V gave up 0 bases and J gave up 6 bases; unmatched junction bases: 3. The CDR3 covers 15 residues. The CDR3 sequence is CASSQEGTGTNEQFF. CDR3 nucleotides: TGCGCCAGCAGCCAAGAAGGGACAGGGACCAATGAGCAGTTCTTC.

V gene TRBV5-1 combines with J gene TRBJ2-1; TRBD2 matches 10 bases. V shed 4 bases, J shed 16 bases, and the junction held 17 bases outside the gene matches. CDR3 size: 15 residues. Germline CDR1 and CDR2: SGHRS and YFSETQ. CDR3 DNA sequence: TGCGCCAGCAGCCCCAGTGGTAGCGGGGGGTCGAGAGTTTTCTTC. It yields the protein CASSPSGSGGSRVFF.

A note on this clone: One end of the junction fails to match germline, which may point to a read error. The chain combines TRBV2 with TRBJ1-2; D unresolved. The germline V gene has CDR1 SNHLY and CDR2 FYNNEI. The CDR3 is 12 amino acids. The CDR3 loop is CASSTILGGVAF. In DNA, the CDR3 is TGTGCCAGCAGTACTATACTTGGCGGGGTTGCATTC.

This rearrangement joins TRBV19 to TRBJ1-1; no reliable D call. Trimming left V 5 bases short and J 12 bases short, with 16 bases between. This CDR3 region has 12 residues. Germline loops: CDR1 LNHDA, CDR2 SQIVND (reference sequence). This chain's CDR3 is CASSELAQSPFF. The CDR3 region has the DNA TGTGCCAGTAGTGAGCTTGCCCAATCGCCTTTCTTT.

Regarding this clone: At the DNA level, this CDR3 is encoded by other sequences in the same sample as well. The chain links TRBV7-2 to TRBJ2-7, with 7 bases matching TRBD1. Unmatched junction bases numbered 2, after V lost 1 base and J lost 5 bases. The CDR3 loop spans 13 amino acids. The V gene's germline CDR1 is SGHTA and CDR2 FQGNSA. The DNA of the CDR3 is TGTGCCAGCAGCTTAGTAGGGGGCGACGAGCAGTACTTC. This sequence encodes CASSLVGGDEQYF.